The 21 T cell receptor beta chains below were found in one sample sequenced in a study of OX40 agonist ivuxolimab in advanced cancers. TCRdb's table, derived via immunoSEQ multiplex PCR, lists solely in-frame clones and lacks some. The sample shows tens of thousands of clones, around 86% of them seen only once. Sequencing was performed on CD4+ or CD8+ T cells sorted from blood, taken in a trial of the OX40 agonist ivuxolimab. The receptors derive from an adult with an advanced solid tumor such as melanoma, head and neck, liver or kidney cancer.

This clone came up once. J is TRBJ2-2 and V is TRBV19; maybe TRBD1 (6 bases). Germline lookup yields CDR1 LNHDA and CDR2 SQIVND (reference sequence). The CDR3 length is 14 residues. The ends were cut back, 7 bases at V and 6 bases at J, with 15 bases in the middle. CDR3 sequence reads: CASKEQGGAGELFF. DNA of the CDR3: TGTGCCAGTAAAGAACAGGGCGGAGCCGGGGAGCTGTTTTTT.

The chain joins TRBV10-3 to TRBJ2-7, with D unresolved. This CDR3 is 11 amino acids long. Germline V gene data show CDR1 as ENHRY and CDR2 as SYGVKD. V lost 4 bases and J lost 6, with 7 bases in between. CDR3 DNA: TGTGCCATCAGTGGCACAAGCGAGCAGTACTTC. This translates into CAISGTSEQYF.

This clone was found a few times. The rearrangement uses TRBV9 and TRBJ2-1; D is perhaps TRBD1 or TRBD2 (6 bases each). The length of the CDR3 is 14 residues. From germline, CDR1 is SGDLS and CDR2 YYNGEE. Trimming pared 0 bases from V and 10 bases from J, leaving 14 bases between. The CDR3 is CASSVAGGGREQFF. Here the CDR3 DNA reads TGTGCCAGCAGCGTAGCTGGAGGGGGTAGGGAGCAGTTCTTC.

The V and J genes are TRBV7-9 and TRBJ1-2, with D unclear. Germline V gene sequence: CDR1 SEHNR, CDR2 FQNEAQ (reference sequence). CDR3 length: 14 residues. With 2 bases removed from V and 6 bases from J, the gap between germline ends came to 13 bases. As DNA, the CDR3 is TGTGCCAGCAGCTTAAGTGGGGTGGGAGATGGCTACACCTTC. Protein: CASSLSGVGDGYTF. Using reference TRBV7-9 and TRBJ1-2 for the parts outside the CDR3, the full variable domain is DTGVSQNPRHKITKRGQNVTFRCDPISEHNRLYWYRQTLGQGPEFLTYFQNEAQLEKSRLLSDRFSAERPKGSFSTLEIQRTEQGDSAMYLCASSLSGVGDGYTFGSGTRLTVV.

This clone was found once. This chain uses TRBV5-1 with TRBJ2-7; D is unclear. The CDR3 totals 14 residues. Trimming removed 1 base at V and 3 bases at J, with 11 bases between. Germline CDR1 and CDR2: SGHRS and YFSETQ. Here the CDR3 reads CASSLWSRVYEQYF. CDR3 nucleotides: TGCGCCAGCAGCTTGTGGAGTAGGGTCTACGAGCAGTACTTC.

CDR3 residues: CAWSVRRYYEQYF. Here the CDR3 DNA reads TGTGCCTGGAGTGTGAGGAGGTACTACGAGCAGTACTTC. The chain couples TRBV30 to TRBJ2-7; a weak D match, TRBD2 (5 bases). Germline V gene lookup returns CDR1 GTSNPN and CDR2 SVGIG (reference sequence). V was trimmed by 0 bases and J by 3 bases, leaving 9 bases between them. The CDR3 loop spans 13 amino acids.

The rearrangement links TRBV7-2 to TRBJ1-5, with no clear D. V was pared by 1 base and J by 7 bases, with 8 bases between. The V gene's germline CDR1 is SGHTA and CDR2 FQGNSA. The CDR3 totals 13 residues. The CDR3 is CASSLESRQPQHF. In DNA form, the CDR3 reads TGTGCCAGCAGCTTAGAGTCGCGACAGCCCCAGCATTTT.

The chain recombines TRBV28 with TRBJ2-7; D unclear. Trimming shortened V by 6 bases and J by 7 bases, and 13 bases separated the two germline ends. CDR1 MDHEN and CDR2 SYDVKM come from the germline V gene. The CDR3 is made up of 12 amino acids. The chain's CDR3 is CASRLTEREQYF. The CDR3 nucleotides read TGTGCCAGCAGGCTCACCGAACGGGAGCAGTACTTC.

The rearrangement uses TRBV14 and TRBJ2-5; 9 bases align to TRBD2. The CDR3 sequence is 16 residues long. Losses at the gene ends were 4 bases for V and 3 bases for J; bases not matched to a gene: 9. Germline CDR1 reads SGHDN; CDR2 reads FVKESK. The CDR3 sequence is CASSLLGSGGKETQYF. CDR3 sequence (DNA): TGTGCCAGCAGCCTCCTAGGGAGCGGGGGGAAAGAGACCCAGTACTTC. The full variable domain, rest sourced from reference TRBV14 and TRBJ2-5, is EAGVTQFPSHSVIEKGQTVTLRCDPISGHDNLYWYRRVMGKEIKFLLHFVKESKQDESGMPNNRFLAERTGGTYSTLKVQPAELEDSGVYFCASSLLGSGGKETQYFGPGTRLLVL.

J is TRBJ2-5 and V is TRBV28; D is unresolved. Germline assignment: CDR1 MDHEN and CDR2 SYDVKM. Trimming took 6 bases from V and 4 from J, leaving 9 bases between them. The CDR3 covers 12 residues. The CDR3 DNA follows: TGTGCCAGCAGGGTCGGGTCAGAGACCCAGTACTTC. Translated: CASRVGSETQYF.

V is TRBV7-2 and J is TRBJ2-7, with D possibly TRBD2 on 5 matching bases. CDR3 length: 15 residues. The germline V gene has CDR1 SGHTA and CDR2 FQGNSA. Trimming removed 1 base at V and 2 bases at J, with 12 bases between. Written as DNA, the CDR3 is TGTGCCAGCAGCTTAGAGGCGGGTCCCACCTACGAGCAGTACTTC. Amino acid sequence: CASSLEAGPTYEQYF.

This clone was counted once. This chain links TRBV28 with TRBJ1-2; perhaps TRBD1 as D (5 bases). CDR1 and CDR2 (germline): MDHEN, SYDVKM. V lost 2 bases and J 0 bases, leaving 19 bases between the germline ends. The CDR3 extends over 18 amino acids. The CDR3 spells CASSLPWTRNSANYGYTF. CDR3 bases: TGTGCCAGCAGTTTACCGTGGACACGGAACTCAGCTAACTATGGCTACACCTTC.

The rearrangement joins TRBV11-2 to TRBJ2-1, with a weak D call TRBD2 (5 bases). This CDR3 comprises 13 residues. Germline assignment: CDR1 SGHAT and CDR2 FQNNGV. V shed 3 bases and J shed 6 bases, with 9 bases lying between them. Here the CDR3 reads CASSFDYPNEQFF. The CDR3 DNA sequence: TGTGCCAGCAGCTTCGACTATCCCAATGAGCAGTTCTTC.

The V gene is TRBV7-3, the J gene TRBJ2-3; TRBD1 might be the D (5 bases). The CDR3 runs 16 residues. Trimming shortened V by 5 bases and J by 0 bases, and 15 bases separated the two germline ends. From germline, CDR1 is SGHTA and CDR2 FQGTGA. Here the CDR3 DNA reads TGTGCCAGCAGCCAAGGGGCAGAACCTAGCACAGATACGCAGTATTTT. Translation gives CASSQGAEPSTDTQYF.

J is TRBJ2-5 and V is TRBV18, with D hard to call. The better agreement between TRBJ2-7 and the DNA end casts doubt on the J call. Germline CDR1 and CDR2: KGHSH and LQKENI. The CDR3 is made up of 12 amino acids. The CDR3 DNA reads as TGTGCCAGCTCCTCGACCTCCTACGAGCAGTACTTC. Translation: CASSSTSYEQYF.

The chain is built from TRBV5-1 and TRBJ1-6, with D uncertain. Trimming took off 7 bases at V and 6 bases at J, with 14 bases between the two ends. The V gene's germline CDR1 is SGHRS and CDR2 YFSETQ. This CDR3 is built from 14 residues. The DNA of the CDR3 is TGCGCCAGCCGAAGACAAGAGGGTAATTCACCCCTCCACTTT. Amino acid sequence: CASRRQEGNSPLHF. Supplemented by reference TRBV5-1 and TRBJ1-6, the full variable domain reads KAGVTQTPRYLIKTRGQQVTLSCSPISGHRSVSWYQQTPGQGLQFLFEYFSETQRNKGNFPGRFSGRQFSNSRSEMNVSTLELGDSALYLCASRRQEGNSPLHFGNGTRLTVT.

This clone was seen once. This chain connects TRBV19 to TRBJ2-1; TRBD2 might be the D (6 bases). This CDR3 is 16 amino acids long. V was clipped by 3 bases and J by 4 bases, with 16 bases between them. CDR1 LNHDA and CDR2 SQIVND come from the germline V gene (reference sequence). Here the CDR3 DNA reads TGTGCCAGTAGTATTCCCCGGGACTCCCTTTACAATGAGCAGTTCTTC. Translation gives CASSIPRDSLYNEQFF.

The CDR3 spells CASSEPDSGLGTYEQYF. The CDR3 DNA reads as TGCGCCAGCAGTGAGCCCGATTCGGGACTGGGAACCTACGAGCAGTACTTC. The gene calls are TRBV10-1 and TRBJ2-7, with D possibly TRBD2 on 6 matching bases. The CDR3 sequence is 17 residues long. Between the trimmed V and J ends, which lost 2 bases and 2 bases, there was a span of 19 bases. Per the germline V gene, CDR1 is WNHNN and CDR2 is SYGVQD (reference sequence).

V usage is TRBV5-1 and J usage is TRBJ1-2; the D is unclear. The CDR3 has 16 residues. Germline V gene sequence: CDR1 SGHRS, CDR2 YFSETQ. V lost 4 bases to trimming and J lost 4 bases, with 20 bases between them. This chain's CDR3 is CASSPGNTRSIYGYTF. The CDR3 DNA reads TGCGCCAGCAGCCCAGGCAACACACGGTCAATCTATGGCTACACCTTC.

The CDR3 DNA reads as TGCGCCAGCAGCCAAGAAGGGACAGGGGGAAATACGCAGTATTTT. This encodes CASSQEGTGGNTQYF. The rearrangement uses TRBV4-1 and TRBJ2-3; TRBD1 matches 11 bases. Trimming removed 0 bases from V and 7 bases from J; junction bases left unmatched: 3. CDR1 MGHRA and CDR2 YSYEKL come from the germline V gene. CDR3 length: 15 residues.

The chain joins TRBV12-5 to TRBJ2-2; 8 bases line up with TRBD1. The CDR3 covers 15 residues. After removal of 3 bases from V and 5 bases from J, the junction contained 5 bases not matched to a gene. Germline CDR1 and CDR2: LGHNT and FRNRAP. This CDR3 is CASGFRQGRTGELFF. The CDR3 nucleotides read TGTGCTAGTGGTTTTCGACAGGGGCGGACCGGGGAGCTGTTTTTT.